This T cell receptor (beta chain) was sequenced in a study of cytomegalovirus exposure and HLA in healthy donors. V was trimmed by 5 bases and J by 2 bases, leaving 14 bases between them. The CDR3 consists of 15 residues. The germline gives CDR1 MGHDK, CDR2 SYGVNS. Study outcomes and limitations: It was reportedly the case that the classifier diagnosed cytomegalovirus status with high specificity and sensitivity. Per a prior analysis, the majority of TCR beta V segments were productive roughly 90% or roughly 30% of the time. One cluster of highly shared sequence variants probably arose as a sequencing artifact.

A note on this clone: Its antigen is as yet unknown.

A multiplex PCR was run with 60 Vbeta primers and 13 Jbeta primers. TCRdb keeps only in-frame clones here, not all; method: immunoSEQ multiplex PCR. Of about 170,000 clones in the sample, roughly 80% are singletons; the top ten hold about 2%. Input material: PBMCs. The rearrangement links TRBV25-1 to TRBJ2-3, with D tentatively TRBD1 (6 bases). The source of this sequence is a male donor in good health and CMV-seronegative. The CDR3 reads CASSKITGPTDTQYF. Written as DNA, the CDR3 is TGTGCCAGCAGTAAAATTACAGGGCCCACAGATACGCAGTATTTT.